Presented here are 9 T cell receptor beta chains from one specimen sequenced in a study of blood T cell repertoires in COVID-19. Some clones are missing from TCRdb's copy, which holds only in-frame ones; the method was immunoSEQ multiplex PCR. The sample records roughly 90,000 clones, approximately 88% being singletons. The material sequenced was peripheral blood. These receptors were obtained from an elderly woman with active or convalescent COVID-19.

The chain joins TRBV18 to TRBJ2-3; TRBD1 aligns across 7 bases. Trimming cost V 4 bases and J 0 bases; bases outside gene matches: 7. CDR1 and CDR2 (germline): KGHSH, LQKENI. This CDR3 region has 16 residues. The CDR3 protein is CASSRGGRGSTDTQYF. The CDR3 DNA is TGTGCCAGCTCACGCGGAGGCAGGGGGAGCACAGATACGCAGTATTTT.

The V gene is TRBV7-3, the J gene TRBJ1-1, with D unresolved. CDR3 length: 17 residues. Germline CDR1 is SGHTA and CDR2 is FQGTGA. V dropped 1 base and J dropped 4 bases, with 19 bases sitting between them. CDR3 DNA sequence: TGTGCCAGCAGCTTAAGGGGAGGTACTGGGTTCAGCACTGAAGCTTTCTTT. Translation gives CASSLRGGTGFSTEAFF.

The CDR3 nucleotides are TGTGCCAGCAGCCAACAGGGGTTCGGAGAGACCCAGTACTTC. Translating it yields CASSQQGFGETQYF. The chain carries TRBV9 and TRBJ2-5; 7 positions agree with TRBD1. The V segment lost 4 bases and the J segment 4 bases; nucleotides outside the gene matches: 7. The CDR3 covers 14 residues. The V gene's germline CDR1 is SGDLS and CDR2 YYNGEE. Full variable domain (remainder filled in from reference TRBV9 and TRBJ2-5): DSGVTQTPKHLITATGQRVTLRCSPRSGDLSVYWYQQSLDQGLQFLIQYYNGEERAKGNILERFSAQQFPDLHSELNLSSLELGDSALYFCASSQQGFGETQYFGPGTRLLVL.

The chain combines TRBV7-3 with TRBJ1-1; D perhaps matches TRBD1 (5 bases). From germline, CDR1 is SGHTA and CDR2 FQGTGA. Trimming took 3 bases from V and 1 from J, leaving 6 bases between them. The CDR3 is 13 residues long. In DNA form, the CDR3 reads TGTGCCAGCAGCTTTGGGGCGAACACTGAAGCTTTCTTT. Protein sequence: CASSFGANTEAFF. Supplemented by reference TRBV7-3 and TRBJ1-1, the full variable domain reads GAGVSQTPSNKVTEKGKYVELRCDPISGHTALYWYRQSLGQGPEFLIYFQGTGAADDSGLPNDRFFAVRPEGSVSTLKIQRTERGDSAVYLCASSFGANTEAFFGQGTRLTVV.

The chain joins TRBV9 to TRBJ2-1; TRBD2 matches at 8 bases. CDR1 and CDR2 (germline): SGDLS, YYNGEE. V lost 2 bases and J lost 8; bases outside the gene matches: 12. This CDR3 has 16 residues. CDR3 sequence reads: CASSVGTAGVVYEQFF. CDR3 DNA: TGTGCCAGCAGCGTCGGCACAGCGGGGGTGGTGTATGAGCAGTTCTTC.

The rearrangement uses TRBV19 and TRBJ2-5, with 8 bases that match TRBD2. There are 15 residues in the CDR3. V was pared by 4 bases and J by 2 bases, with 6 bases of the junction left unmatched. Germline V CDR1 and CDR2: LNHDA, SQIVND (reference sequence). The CDR3 bases are TGTGCCAGTAGTACCTCCGGGACTAGTCAAGAGACCCAGTACTTC. Its protein product is CASSTSGTSQETQYF.

This chain links TRBV7-2 with TRBJ1-2; 7 bases are shared with TRBD1. The V gene end was trimmed by 4 bases and the J gene end by 7 bases; junction bases not matched to a gene: 6. The CDR3 consists of 13 residues. CDR1 is SGHTA and CDR2 is FQGNSA in the germline V gene. CDR3 sequence: CASSSDRAVGYTF. The CDR3 region has the DNA TGTGCCAGCAGCTCCGACAGGGCGGTTGGCTACACCTTC.

The rearrangement uses TRBV5-6 and TRBJ2-2, with D perhaps matching TRBD2 (8 bases). The germline V and J ends were trimmed by 4 bases and 5 bases, with 18 bases remaining between them. The CDR3 is 16 amino acids. Germline CDR1 reads SGHDT; CDR2 reads YYEEEE. The CDR3 sequence is CASSPTGGGLTGELFF. The CDR3 nucleotides read TGTGCCAGCAGCCCCACGGGAGGGGGCCTAACCGGGGAGCTGTTTTTT.

The chain employs TRBV20-1 and TRBJ2-1; D not resolved. This CDR3 is built from 11 residues. V shed 6 bases and J shed 10 bases, with 13 bases lying between them. Germline values: CDR1 DFQATT, CDR2 SNEGSKA (reference sequence). CDR3 loop: CSASSWAEQFF. The CDR3 nucleotides are TGCAGTGCCAGTTCTTGGGCCGAGCAGTTCTTC.